Listed here are 22 T cell receptor beta chains from one sample, sequenced in a study of shared T cell receptors in the human thymus. Profiling relied on immunoSEQ multiplex PCR, and the TCRdb table lists in-frame clones only, not all of them. The sample includes about 660,000 clones, approximately 90% of them seen just once. This same sample was also part of a study on human thymus T cells.

The sequenced sample was thymocytes. Every receptor here comes from a boy in the first two years of life with a congenital heart defect.

This chain connects TRBV5-1 to TRBJ2-5; 7 bases align to TRBD1. V lost 3 bases to trimming and J lost 5 bases; unmatched junction nucleotides: 7. This CDR3 is 14 amino acids long. The germline CDR1 and CDR2 sequences are SGHRS and YFSETQ. This CDR3 reads CASSSKDRKETQYF. As DNA, the CDR3 is TGCGCCAGCAGCTCTAAGGACAGGAAGGAGACCCAGTACTTC.

This chain uses TRBV10-3 with TRBJ1-1; 9 bases are shared with TRBD1. After removal of 10 bases from V and 0 bases from J, the junction contained 18 bases not matched to a gene. Per the germline V gene, CDR1 is ENHRY and CDR2 is SYGVKD. The CDR3 consists of 18 residues. CDR3 loop: CATRTGAGPQALNTEAFF. The CDR3 nucleotides are TGTGCCACCCGGACAGGGGCGGGCCCTCAAGCTTTGAACACTGAAGCTTTCTTT.

V and J are TRBV27 and TRBJ2-7; TRBD1 aligns across 8 bases. The CDR3 is made up of 14 amino acids. Trimming cost V 8 bases and J 4 bases; bases outside gene matches: 10. Germline V gives CDR1 MNHEY, CDR2 SMNVEV (reference sequence). The DNA of the CDR3 is TGTGCCAGCGGAACGGACAGGGTTTGGTACGAGCAGTACTTC. The encoded protein is CASGTDRVWYEQYF.

This sequence joins TRBV29-1 and TRBJ1-2, with 10 bases lining up with TRBD1. CDR1 is SQVTM and CDR2 is ANQGSEA in the germline V gene. V trimming: 6 bases; J trimming: 10 bases; junction bases outside the gene matches: 8. The CDR3 consists of 12 residues. The CDR3 bases are TGCAGCGTCGCCCGGGACAGGGGCTTCTACACCTTC. Its translation is CSVARDRGFYTF.

The chain joins TRBV11-1 to TRBJ2-2; possible D gene TRBD1, 6 bases. The CDR3 has 14 amino acids. Germline V gene lookup returns CDR1 SGHAT and CDR2 FQDESV (reference sequence). Trimming took off 6 bases at V and 6 bases at J, with 14 bases between the two ends. The CDR3, as DNA: TGTGCCAGCAGGGGGGCTCCGCCTTCCGGGGAGCTGTTTTTT. Translating gives CASRGAPPSGELFF. The full variable domain, rest sourced from reference TRBV11-1 and TRBJ2-2, is EAEVAQSPRYKITEKSQAVAFWCDPISGHATLYWYRQILGQGPELLVQFQDESVVDDSQLPKDRFSAERLKGVDSTLKIQPAELGDSAMYLCASRGAPPSGELFFGEGSRLTVL.

The gene calls are TRBV29-1 and TRBJ2-1, with 8 bases identical to TRBD1. CDR1 SQVTM and CDR2 ANQGSEA come from the germline V gene. J was trimmed by 6 bases and V by 6 bases; bases with no gene match: 10. The CDR3 covers 14 residues. CDR3 DNA sequence: TGCAGCGTGAGGGCCCAGGGGGCAGGCAATGAGCAGTTCTTC. Translated: CSVRAQGAGNEQFF.

The V call is TRBV2, the J call TRBJ1-5; 9 bases are shared with TRBD1. The V and J ends lost 0 bases and 7 bases, in that order; junction bases with no gene match: 10. The CDR3 contains 17 residues. CDR1 and CDR2 from the germline V gene are SNHLY and FYNNEI. CDR3 loop: CASSEALGDRVRQPQHF. In nucleotides, the CDR3 is TGTGCCAGCAGTGAAGCGCTTGGGGACAGGGTACGCCAGCCCCAGCATTTT.

CDR3 sequence (DNA): TGTGCCAGCAGTCCGACAGGGTTGAACACTGAAGCTTTCTTT. Its translation: CASSPTGLNTEAFF. The chain employs TRBV14 and TRBJ1-1, with TRBD1 identical over 7 bases. Germline CDR1 and CDR2: SGHDN and FVKESK. CDR3 length equals 14 residues. After removal of 6 bases from V and 0 bases from J, the junction contained 4 bases not matched to a gene.

The chain uses TRBV27 and TRBJ2-1, with 12 bases identical to TRBD2. V lost 3 bases and J lost 3; bases outside the gene matches: 9. Germline lookup yields CDR1 MNHEY and CDR2 SMNVEV (reference sequence). The CDR3 consists of 18 residues. CDR3 nucleotides: TGTGCCAGCAGTTTCCGTATCCGACTAGCGGGAGACTACAATGAGCAGTTCTTC. This translates into CASSFRIRLAGDYNEQFF.

CDR3: CASSLSEPDPPGSYNEQFF. The CDR3 DNA reads TGTGCCAGCAGTTTATCGGAGCCGGACCCCCCAGGGTCCTACAATGAGCAGTTCTTC. The V call is TRBV28, the J call TRBJ2-1, with D possibly being TRBD1 (5 bases). The CDR3 consists of 19 residues. The germline V gene encodes CDR1 MDHEN and CDR2 SYDVKM. V lost 1 base and J lost 1, with 20 bases in between.

This chain joins TRBV29-1 and TRBJ2-2, with 7 bases that match TRBD1. Germline V gene sequence: CDR1 SQVTM, CDR2 ANQGSEA. V was pared by 7 bases and J by 4 bases, with 3 bases of the junction left unmatched. The CDR3 is 12 residues long. CDR3 nucleotide sequence: TGCAGCGCCGACAGGGTCACCGGGGAGCTGTTTTTT. Protein sequence: CSADRVTGELFF.

The CDR3 sequence: CASSSSQRRGFNQPQHF. As DNA, the CDR3 is TGTGCCAGCAGCTCCTCTCAGCGCCGGGGGTTCAATCAGCCCCAGCATTTT. V and J are TRBV7-2 and TRBJ1-5; weak D call: TRBD1 (5 bases). The germline V gene has CDR1 SGHTA and CDR2 FQGNSA. V was shortened by 4 bases and J by 3 bases, with 19 bases between the two germline ends. The CDR3 is 17 residues long.

About this clone itself: Other nucleotide sequences from this sample produce the same CDR3. V is TRBV27 and J is TRBJ1-5, with D perhaps TRBD1 (6 bases). Trimming took 8 bases from V and 4 from J, leaving 12 bases between them. The CDR3 runs 13 residues. Looked up from germline, CDR1 is MNHEY and CDR2 is SMNVEV (reference sequence). This chain's CDR3 is CASATGSNQPQHF. CDR3 DNA sequence: TGTGCCAGCGCAACAGGGAGTAATCAGCCCCAGCATTTT.

This clone has a handful of counts. This chain connects TRBV7-2 to TRBJ2-3; D is uncertain. CDR1 and CDR2 (germline): SGHTA, FQGNSA. The CDR3 has 15 amino acids. Trimming took off 4 bases at V and 4 bases at J, with 15 bases between the two ends. The CDR3 nucleotides read TGTGCCAGCAGCTCACGGAATAGCAACGCAGATACGCAGTATTTT. It encodes CASSSRNSNADTQYF.

The chain links TRBV7-9 to TRBJ2-7, with 14 bases identical to TRBD2. The CDR3 consists of 18 residues. In germline, CDR1 is SEHNR, CDR2 FQNEAQ (reference sequence). Trimming cost V 3 bases and J 3 bases; bases outside gene matches: 10. The DNA for the CDR3 is TGTGCCAGCAGCTTCGGACTAGCGGGAGGCTCTCCTATCTACGAGCAGTACTTC. This translates into CASSFGLAGGSPIYEQYF.

As concerns this clone: This specimen includes other DNA sequences encoding the same CDR3. The chain has TRBV4-1 and TRBJ2-3, with TRBD2 matching 7 bases. J lost 2 bases, V lost 4 bases, and 9 bases had no gene match. This CDR3 region has 16 residues. Germline-derived CDR1 and CDR2 are MGHRA and YSYEKL. The CDR3 nucleotides read TGCGCCAGCAGCCGAAGACCTAGCGGTCCCACAGATACGCAGTATTTT. Residues: CASSRRPSGPTDTQYF.

The chain has TRBV5-4 and TRBJ2-1, with 8 nucleotides matching TRBD2. The V segment lost 1 base and the J segment 1 base; nucleotides outside the gene matches: 7. Germline V lookup: CDR1 SGHNT, CDR2 YYREEE (reference sequence). The CDR3 is 17 amino acids. As DNA, the CDR3 is TGTGCCAGCAGCTTGAGGACGCCGGGAGGGTCCTACAATGAGCAGTTCTTC. The encoded protein is CASSLRTPGGSYNEQFF.

This sequence joins TRBV15 and TRBJ2-5, with D perhaps TRBD2 (6 bases). This CDR3 is built from 16 residues. Germline V gene sequence: CDR1 LNHNV, CDR2 YYDKDF (reference sequence). V was cut by 1 base and J by 5 bases, with 17 bases left in between. The CDR3 DNA reads as TGTGCCACCAGCAGAGCGACGAAAGGGCGGGGTGAGACCCAGTACTTC. It specifies CATSRATKGRGETQYF.

V gene TRBV30 combines with J gene TRBJ1-2; 7 bases match TRBD1. J was trimmed by 4 bases and V by 0 bases; bases with no gene match: 8. Germline lookup yields CDR1 GTSNPN and CDR2 SVGIG (reference sequence). This CDR3 region has 15 residues. The DNA of the CDR3 is TGTGCCTGGAGTGTACTGGTGGACAGGCTCTATGGCTACACCTTC. This codes for CAWSVLVDRLYGYTF. Variable domain in full (rest from reference TRBV30 and TRBJ1-2): SQTIHQWPATLVQPVGSPLSLECTVEGTSNPNLYWYRQAAGRGLQLLFYSVGIGQISSEVPQNLSASRPQDRQFILSSKKLLLSDSGFYLCAWSVLVDRLYGYTFGSGTRLTVV.

The chain combines TRBV11-2 with TRBJ2-3; TRBD2 aligns across 13 bases. CDR1 is SGHAT and CDR2 is FQNNGV in the germline V gene. This CDR3 spans 18 amino acids. J gave up 1 base and V 4 bases, and 8 bases lay outside the gene matches. The CDR3 bases are TGTGCCAGCAGCTCCGGACTAGCGGGGGAGGAGGGCACAGATACGCAGTATTTT. It encodes CASSSGLAGEEGTDTQYF.

This chain uses TRBV13 with TRBJ2-7, with D tentatively TRBD1 (5 bases). The germline V gene encodes CDR1 PRHDT and CDR2 FYEKMQ (reference sequence). V was cut by 5 bases and J by 4 bases, with 30 bases left in between. The CDR3 length is 19 residues. The CDR3 nucleotides are TGTGCCAGCAGCCTACGGGCTACAGGAATAAGTTATAAAAAGTACGAGCAGTACTTC. Residues: CASSLRATGISYKKYEQYF.

This chain uses TRBV14 with TRBJ2-7; 10 positions match TRBD1. With 4 bases clipped from V and 3 bases from J, the junction kept 6 bases outside the gene matches. The CDR3 sequence is 15 residues long. Germline lookup yields CDR1 SGHDN and CDR2 FVKESK. The CDR3 region is CASSPGTGDNYEQYF. CDR3 coding DNA: TGTGCCAGCAGCCCCGGGACAGGGGATAACTACGAGCAGTACTTC.